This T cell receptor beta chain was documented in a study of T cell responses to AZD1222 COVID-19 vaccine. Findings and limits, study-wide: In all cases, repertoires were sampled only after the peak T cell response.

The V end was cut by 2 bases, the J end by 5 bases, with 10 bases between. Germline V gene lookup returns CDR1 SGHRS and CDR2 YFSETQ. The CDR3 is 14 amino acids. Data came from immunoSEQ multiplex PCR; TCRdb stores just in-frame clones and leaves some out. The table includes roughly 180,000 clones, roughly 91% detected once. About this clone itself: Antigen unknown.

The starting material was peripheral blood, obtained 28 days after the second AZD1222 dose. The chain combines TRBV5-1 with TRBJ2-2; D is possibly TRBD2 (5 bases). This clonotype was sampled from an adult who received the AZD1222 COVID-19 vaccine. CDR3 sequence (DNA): TGCGCCAGCAGCTTAGTCCGGGGTACCGGGGAGCTGTTTTTT. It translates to CASSLVRGTGELFF.